This T cell receptor beta chain was captured in a study of OX40 agonist ivuxolimab in advanced cancers. Study details: Ivuxolimab is a fully human IgG2 antibody that activates OX40 (CD134).

General study findings and limits: Also present in some nonresponders was a low level of normalized T-cell clonal expansion. Expanded clones tended on average to be more numerous among CD8+ T cells than CD4+. Both CD4+ and CD8+ T cell populations in blood had undergone clonal expansion by week 6 at 0.1 to 3.0 mg/kg.

Sequencing used immunoSEQ multiplex PCR; TCRdb keeps in-frame clones, though not all of them. In the table there are 90,000 to 100,000 clones, roughly 91% of which are singletons. About this clone itself: Antigen unknown.

The source material was CD4+ or CD8+ T cells sorted from blood, sampled in a trial of the OX40 agonist ivuxolimab. The sequence derives from an adult with an advanced solid tumor such as melanoma, head and neck, liver or kidney cancer.

In DNA, the CDR3 is TGTGCCAGCAGCGCTCGACTAGCGGGAGGATCAGAGACCCAGTACTTC. As protein: CASSARLAGGSETQYF. The rearrangement links TRBV9 to TRBJ2-5, with 13 bases that match TRBD2. The CDR3 is 16 residues long. Germline CDR1 reads SGDLS; CDR2 reads YYNGEE. With 3 bases clipped from V and 4 bases from J, the junction kept 6 bases outside the gene matches.